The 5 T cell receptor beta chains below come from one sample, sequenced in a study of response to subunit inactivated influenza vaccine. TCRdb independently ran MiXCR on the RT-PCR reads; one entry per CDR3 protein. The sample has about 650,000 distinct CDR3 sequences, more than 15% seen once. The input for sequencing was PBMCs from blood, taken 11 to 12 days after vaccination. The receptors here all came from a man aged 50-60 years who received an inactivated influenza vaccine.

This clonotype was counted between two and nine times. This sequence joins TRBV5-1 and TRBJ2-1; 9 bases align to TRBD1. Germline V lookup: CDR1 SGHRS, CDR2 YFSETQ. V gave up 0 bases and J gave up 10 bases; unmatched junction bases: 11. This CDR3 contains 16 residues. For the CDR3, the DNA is TGCGCCAGCAGCTTGGGCGGCGGGACAGGGAGAGGCGAGCAGTTCTTC. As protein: CASSLGGGTGRGEQFF.

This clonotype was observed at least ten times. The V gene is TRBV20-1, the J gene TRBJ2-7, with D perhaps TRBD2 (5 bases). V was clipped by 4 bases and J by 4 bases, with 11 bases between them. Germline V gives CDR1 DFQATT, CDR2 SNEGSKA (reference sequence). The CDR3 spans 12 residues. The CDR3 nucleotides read TGCAGTGCTACGAAAGAGGGTTACGAGCAGTACTTC. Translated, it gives CSATKEGYEQYF.

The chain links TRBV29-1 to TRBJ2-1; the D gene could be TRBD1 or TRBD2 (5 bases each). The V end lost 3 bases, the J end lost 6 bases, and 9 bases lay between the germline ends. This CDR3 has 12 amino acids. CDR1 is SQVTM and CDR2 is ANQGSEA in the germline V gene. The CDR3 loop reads CSVDGGGNEQFF. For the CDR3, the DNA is TGCAGCGTTGATGGGGGTGGCAATGAGCAGTTCTTC.

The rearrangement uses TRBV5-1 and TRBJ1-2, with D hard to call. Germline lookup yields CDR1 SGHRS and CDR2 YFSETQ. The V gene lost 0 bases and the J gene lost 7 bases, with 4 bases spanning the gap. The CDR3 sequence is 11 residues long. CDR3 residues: CASSLEGGYTF. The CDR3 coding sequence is TGCGCCAGCAGCTTGGAGGGTGGCTACACCTTC.

The CDR3 DNA reads TGTGCCAGCAGCTTCAGCGGAAACATTCAGTACTTC. Translating it yields CASSFSGNIQYF. The chain uses TRBV11-2 and TRBJ2-4; the D gene is possibly TRBD2 (5 bases). The CDR3 covers 12 residues. Trimming took off 3 bases at V and 6 bases at J, with 6 bases between the two ends. Germline CDR1 reads SGHAT; CDR2 reads FQNNGV.